These T cell receptor beta chains were read from a single sample in a study of T cell changes during pregnancy in multiple sclerosis. Only in-frame clones appear in the TCRdb table, and some are missing; sequencing was by immunoSEQ multiplex PCR. The sample consists of 58,000 or so clones, 92% of them appearing once. Specimen: peripheral blood, collected in the first trimester of pregnancy. The receptors were gathered from a female donor with multiple sclerosis, enrolled in a pregnancy study. Each CDR3 is given with its conserved first and last residue. D genes are given only for firm matches. The size entry is marked missing in some rows and otherwise reads once, few, many or a size class.

size | J | V | D | CDR3 | DNA
. | TRBJ2-7 | TRBV28 | . | CASSFVQTYEQYF | TGTGCCAGCAGTTTTGTACAGACATACGAGCAGTACTTC
. | TRBJ2-6 | TRBV5-1 | . | CASSPPLDGANVLTF | TGCGCCAGCTCCCCCCCCCTAGATGGGGCCAACGTCCTGACTTTC
. | TRBJ1-5 | TRBV19 | . | CASSQGVGQPQHF | TGTGCCAGTTCCCAGGGTGTCGGGCAGCCCCAGCATTTT
medium-sized | TRBJ2-1 | TRBV6-1 | TRBD2 | CASSFSGSSYNEQFF | TGTGCCAGCAGTTTTAGCGGGAGCTCCTACAATGAGCAGTTCTTC
. | TRBJ1-1 | TRBV4-3 | . | CASSQDRGPNTEAFF | TGCGCCAGCAGCCAAGATCGGGGTCCGAACACTGAAGCTTTCTTT
. | TRBJ2-1 | TRBV27 | . | CASSLPERRDNWNEQFF | TGTGCCAGCAGTTTACCGGAGAGACGGGACAACTGGAATGAGCAGTTCTTC
. | TRBJ1-1 | TRBV18 | TRBD1 | CASSLGTGEGTEAFF | TGTGCCAGCTCACTAGGGACAGGGGAAGGCACTGAAGCTTTCTTT
. | TRBJ1-2 | TRBV7-9 | . | CASQLVTGGNYGYTF | TGTGCCAGCCAACTTGTGACAGGAGGAAACTATGGCTACACCTTC
. | TRBJ1-2 | TRBV6-1 | . | CASSEYPQGYGYTF | TGTGCCAGCAGTGAATATCCCCAGGGCTATGGCTACACCTTC
. | TRBJ2-1 | TRBV6-1 | TRBD2 | CASREGGLAREGEQFF | TGTGCCAGCAGGGAAGGGGGACTAGCGCGAGAGGGTGAGCAGTTCTTC
. | TRBJ2-7 | TRBV6-5 | TRBD1 | CASSRTGNSYEQYF | TGTGCCAGCAGTCGGACAGGGAATTCCTACGAGCAGTACTTC
. | TRBJ1-5 | TRBV27 | . | CASSLGGADQPQHF | TGTGCCAGCAGTTTAGGAGGGGCGGATCAGCCCCAGCATTTT
. | TRBJ1-3 | TRBV28 | TRBD1 | CASSPPGQLSGNTIYF | TGTGCCAGCAGTCCCCCGGGACAGCTCTCTGGAAACACCATATATTTT
. | TRBJ2-3 | TRBV7-2 | . | CASSLLADTQYF | TGTGCCAGCAGCTTATTAGCAGATACGCAGTATTTT
. | TRBJ2-1 | TRBV19 | TRBD2 | CASSIRTSGRNEQFF | TGTGCCAGTAGTATTCGGACTAGCGGGAGGAATGAGCAGTTCTTC
. | TRBJ2-1 | TRBV5-6 | . | CASSMSLSRYNEQFF | TGTGCCAGCAGCATGAGTCTGTCCCGATACAATGAGCAGTTCTTC
. | TRBJ1-1 | TRBV6-6 | . | CASSYSRKSEAFF | TGTGCCAGCAGTTACTCGAGAAAGTCGGAAGCTTTCTTT
. | TRBJ1-1 | TRBV19 | . | CASRTGPNTEAFF | TGTGCCAGTAGAACAGGGCCGAACACTGAAGCTTTCTTT
. | TRBJ2-1 | TRBV29-1 | TRBD2 | CSVVAGNEQFF | TGCAGCGTTGTAGCGGGAAATGAGCAGTTCTTC
. | TRBJ1-2 | TRBV6-4 | TRBD1 | CASRKAGTGNSYGYTF | TGTGCCAGCAGGAAAGCCGGGACAGGGAATAGCTATGGCTACACCTTC
. | TRBJ2-1 | TRBV4-3 | TRBD2 | CASSQDAGTSGLLNEQFF | TGCGCCAGCAGCCAAGACGCCGGGACTAGCGGACTTCTCAATGAGCAGTTCTTC
. | TRBJ1-2 | TRBV4-3 | . | CASSQDYDRPFGYTF | TGCGCCAGCAGCCAAGATTACGACAGACCCTTTGGCTACACCTTC
. | TRBJ2-7 | TRBV27 | . | CASSLGQGGEQYF | TGTGCCAGCAGTTTAGGGCAGGGGGGCGAGCAGTACTTC
. | TRBJ2-7 | TRBV6-1 | . | CASSPAGPGEQYF | TGTGCCAGCAGTCCCGCCGGGCCGGGGGAGCAGTACTTC
once | TRBJ1-5 | TRBV21-1 | . | CASTEDGDRRPKNQPQHF | TGTGCCAGCACCGAGGACGGGGACAGAAGGCCAAAGAATCAGCCCCAGCATTTT
. | TRBJ2-6 | TRBV5-6 | . | CASSFLVGSSHSGANVLTF | TGTGCCAGCAGCTTTCTAGTCGGGAGTTCCCACTCTGGGGCCAACGTCCTGACTTTC
. | TRBJ1-2 | TRBV27 | . | CASSRGGNYGYTF | TGTGCCAGCTCCCGCGGGGGTAACTATGGCTACACCTTC
. | TRBJ2-1 | TRBV2 | TRBD2 | CASSELAGTYNEQFF | TGTGCCAGCAGTGAATTAGCGGGAACCTACAATGAGCAGTTCTTC
once | TRBJ2-2 | TRBV4-3 | . | CASSPQTGHTGELFF | TGCGCCAGCAGCCCCCAGACAGGTCACACCGGGGAGCTGTTTTTT
. | TRBJ2-7 | TRBV5-4 | TRBD1 | CASSSGQGRRDYEQYF | TGTGCCAGCAGCTCCGGACAGGGAAGACGAGATTACGAGCAGTACTTC
. | TRBJ1-1 | TRBV14 | . | CASSTRVDTEAFF | TGTGCCAGCAGCACCAGGGTGGACACTGAAGCTTTCTTT
few | TRBJ2-5 | TRBV4-2 | . | CASSQEFTGTETQYF | TGTGCCAGCAGCCAAGAATTTACAGGGACAGAGACCCAGTACTTC
. | TRBJ2-7 | TRBV11-3 | TRBD1 | CASSPDRGWGNSYEQYF | TGTGCCAGCAGCCCGGACAGGGGTTGGGGAAACTCCTACGAGCAGTACTTC
. | TRBJ1-1 | TRBV7-9 | TRBD1 | CASSIGTDEAFF | TGTGCCAGCAGCATCGGGACAGATGAAGCTTTCTTT
. | TRBJ1-5 | TRBV19 | . | CASSIYSQPQHF | TGTGCCAGTAGTATATACAGTCAGCCCCAGCATTTT
. | TRBJ2-7 | TRBV11-2 | . | CASSLARVGSYEQYF | TGTGCCAGCAGCTTGGCCAGGGTGGGTTCCTACGAGCAGTACTTC
. | TRBJ1-1 | TRBV19 | . | CASSLTGTNTEAFF | TGTGCCAGTAGTTTGACAGGAACGAACACTGAAGCTTTCTTT
. | TRBJ1-4 | TRBV4-1 | TRBD1 | CASSGTGQVYEKLFF | TGCGCCAGCAGCGGAACGGGACAGGTGTATGAAAAACTGTTTTTT
once | TRBJ2-7 | TRBV5-4 | TRBD2 | CASSPWTSREQYF | TGTGCCAGCAGCCCTTGGACTAGTCGGGAGCAGTACTTC
. | TRBJ1-1 | TRBV13 | . | CASSLGNTGEAFF | TGTGCCAGCAGCTTAGGGAATACAGGGGAAGCTTTCTTT
. | TRBJ2-1 | TRBV14 | TRBD2 | CASSPLGEGNEQFF | TGTGCCAGCAGCCCCCTGGGGGAGGGCAATGAGCAGTTCTTC
once | TRBJ1-5 | TRBV2 | . | CASSSDRRSNQPQHF | TGTGCCAGCAGCTCCGACAGGAGGAGCAATCAGCCCCAGCATTTT
. | TRBJ2-4 | TRBV19 | TRBD2 | CASTFQSGGRAKNIQYF | TGTGCCAGTACCTTCCAATCGGGAGGGAGAGCCAAAAACATTCAGTACTTC
. | TRBJ1-2 | TRBV5-5 | TRBD1 | CASSSGQGWYGYTF | TGTGCCAGCAGCTCTGGACAGGGGTGGTATGGCTACACCTTC
. | TRBJ1-2 | TRBV5-6 | TRBD1 | CASNIPTGGDGYTF | TGTGCCAGCAACATCCCGACAGGGGGAGATGGCTACACCTTC
once | TRBJ2-6 | TRBV11-2 | TRBD1 | CASSFRSGQGATGANVLTF | TGTGCCAGCAGCTTTAGATCCGGACAGGGGGCGACTGGGGCCAACGTCCTGACTTTC
. | TRBJ2-5 | TRBV6-5 | TRBD1 | CASSSYTGGGETQYF | TGTGCCAGCAGTTCCTATACAGGGGGCGGAGAGACCCAGTACTTC
. | TRBJ2-7 | TRBV5-1 | TRBD2 | CASSLAGSGRSYEQYF | TGCGCCAGCAGCTTGGCCGGAAGCGGGAGGTCCTACGAGCAGTACTTC
. | TRBJ2-7 | TRBV11-2 | . | CASSLADTTSYEQYF | TGTGCCAGCAGCTTAGCAGACACAACCTCCTACGAGCAGTACTTC
. | TRBJ2-7 | TRBV2 | . | CASSPNLSYEQYF | TGTGCCAGCAGCCCGAACCTATCGTACGAGCAGTACTTC